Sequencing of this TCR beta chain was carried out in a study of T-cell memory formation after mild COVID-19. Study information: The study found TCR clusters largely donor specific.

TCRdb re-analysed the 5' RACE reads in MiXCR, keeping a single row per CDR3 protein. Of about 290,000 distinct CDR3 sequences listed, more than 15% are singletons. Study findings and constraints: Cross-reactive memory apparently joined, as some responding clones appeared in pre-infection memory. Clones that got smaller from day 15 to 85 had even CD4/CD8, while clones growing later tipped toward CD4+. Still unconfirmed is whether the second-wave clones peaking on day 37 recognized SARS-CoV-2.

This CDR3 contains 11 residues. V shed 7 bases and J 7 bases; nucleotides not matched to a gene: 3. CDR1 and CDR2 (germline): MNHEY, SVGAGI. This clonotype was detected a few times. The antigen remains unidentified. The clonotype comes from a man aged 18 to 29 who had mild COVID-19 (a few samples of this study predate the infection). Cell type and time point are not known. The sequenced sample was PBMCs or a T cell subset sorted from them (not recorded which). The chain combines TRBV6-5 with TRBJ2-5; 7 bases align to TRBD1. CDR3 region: CASISGGTQYF. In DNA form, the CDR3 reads TGTGCCAGCATCTCAGGGGGGACCCAGTACTTC.